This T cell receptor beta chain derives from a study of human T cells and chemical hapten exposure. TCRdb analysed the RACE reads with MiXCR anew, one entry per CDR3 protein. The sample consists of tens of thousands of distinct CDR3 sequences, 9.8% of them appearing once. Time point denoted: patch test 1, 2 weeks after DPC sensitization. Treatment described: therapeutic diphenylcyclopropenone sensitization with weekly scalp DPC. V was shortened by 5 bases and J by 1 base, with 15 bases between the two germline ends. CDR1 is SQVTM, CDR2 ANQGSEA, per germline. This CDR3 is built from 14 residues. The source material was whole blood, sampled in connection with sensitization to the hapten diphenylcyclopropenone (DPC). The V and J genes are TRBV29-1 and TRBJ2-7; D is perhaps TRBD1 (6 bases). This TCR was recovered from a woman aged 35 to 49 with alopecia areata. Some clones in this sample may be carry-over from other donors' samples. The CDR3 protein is CSVRITGQSYEQYF. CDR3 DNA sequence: TGCAGCGTTCGAATAACAGGACAGTCCTACGAGCAGTACTTC.